These 32 T cell receptor beta chains were all obtained from the same sample, sequenced in a study of OX40 agonist ivuxolimab in advanced cancers. Here immunoSEQ multiplex PCR was the method, and the copy in TCRdb shows in-frame clones only, minus some. This repertoire shows 50,000 to 65,000 clones, roughly 89% found once; its top ten account for roughly 1.3%. The sequencing used CD4+ or CD8+ T cells sorted from blood, collected in a trial of the OX40 agonist ivuxolimab. These receptors came from an adult with an advanced solid tumor such as melanoma, head and neck, liver or kidney cancer.

V gene TRBV30 combines with J gene TRBJ2-5, with 10 bases that match TRBD2. Germline V gene lookup returns CDR1 GTSNPN and CDR2 SVGIG (reference sequence). There are 16 residues in the CDR3. The trim removed 3 bases at V and 2 bases at J, leaving 9 bases unmatched. The CDR3 bases are TGTGCCTGGAGGGGGGGGCTAGCGGGAGATCAAGAGACCCAGTACTTC. Translated, it gives CAWRGGLAGDQETQYF.

This rearrangement joins TRBV10-3 to TRBJ1-5; weak D call: TRBD1 (6 bases). The germline CDR1 and CDR2 sequences are ENHRY and SYGVKD. This CDR3 has 13 amino acids. V lost 4 bases, J lost 5 bases, and 9 bases lay in between. The CDR3 region has the DNA TGTGCCATCAGTGGACAGGCTGATCAGCCCCAGCATTTT. Protein sequence: CAISGQADQPQHF.

This clone was picked up a small number of times. The sample contains more than one DNA sequence encoding this CDR3. The rearrangement links TRBV5-1 to TRBJ2-7, with TRBD1 identical over 10 bases. The germline gives CDR1 SGHRS, CDR2 YFSETQ. Losses at the gene ends were 0 bases for V and 3 bases for J; bases not matched to a gene: 0. The CDR3 runs to 14 residues. The CDR3 spells CASSLGTGGYEQYF. CDR3 coding DNA: TGCGCCAGCAGCTTGGGGACAGGGGGCTACGAGCAGTACTTC. Filled out from reference TRBV5-1 and TRBJ2-7, the complete variable domain reads KAGVTQTPRYLIKTRGQQVTLSCSPISGHRSVSWYQQTPGQGLQFLFEYFSETQRNKGNFPGRFSGRQFSNSRSEMNVSTLELGDSALYLCASSLGTGGYEQYFGPGTRLTVT.

The rearrangement joins TRBV18 to TRBJ1-2; 8 nucleotides match TRBD1. CDR3 length equals 15 residues. The J segment lost 4 bases and the V segment lost 0 bases, leaving 4 bases of the junction unmatched. Germline V gene data show CDR1 as KGHSH and CDR2 as LQKENI. The DNA for the CDR3 is TGTGCCAGCTCACCACCCCCAGGGGGCAGCTATGGCTACACCTTC. It specifies CASSPPPGGSYGYTF.

This chain connects TRBV30 to TRBJ2-7; no clear D. Per germline, CDR1 GTSNPN and CDR2 SVGIG (reference sequence). Trimming took 1 base from V and 7 from J, leaving 14 bases between them. This CDR3 has 13 residues. The CDR3 reads CAWSGRRALEQYF. The CDR3 nucleotides are TGTGCCTGGAGTGGTCGAAGGGCGCTTGAGCAGTACTTC.

The chain couples TRBV18 to TRBJ2-1, with 8 bases aligning to TRBD2. Trimming at V came to 6 bases and at J to 1 base, leaving 2 bases not matched to a gene. This CDR3 is 14 amino acids long. CDR1 is KGHSH, CDR2 LQKENI, per germline. CDR3: CASSSGISYNEQFF. The DNA for the CDR3 is TGTGCCAGCTCTAGCGGGATTTCCTACAATGAGCAGTTCTTC.

The chain links TRBV2 to TRBJ2-5; 12 nucleotides agree with TRBD2. Germline loops: CDR1 SNHLY, CDR2 FYNNEI. V lost 11 bases, J lost 4 bases, and 2 bases stayed unmatched. CDR3 length: 12 residues. The CDR3 loop is CAAGLAGETQYF. The CDR3 region has the DNA TGTGCCGCGGGACTAGCGGGAGAGACCCAGTACTTC.

V gene TRBV5-1 combines with J gene TRBJ2-2; TRBD1 matches at 7 bases. The CDR3 runs to 15 residues. Trimming at V came to 3 bases and at J to 1 base, leaving 3 bases not matched to a gene. CDR1 is SGHRS, CDR2 YFSETQ, per germline. This CDR3 is CASSSGQMNTGELFF. The CDR3 DNA is TGCGCCAGCAGCTCGGGACAGATGAACACCGGGGAGCTGTTTTTT.

V is TRBV7-3 and J is TRBJ2-5, with D possibly called TRBD1 or TRBD2 (6 bases each). Germline lookup yields CDR1 SGHTA and CDR2 FQGTGA. V dropped 2 bases and J dropped 1 base, with 11 bases sitting between them. The length of the CDR3 is 15 residues. Written as DNA, the CDR3 is TGTGCCAGCAGCTTAGAGGGGGGAGTCCAAGAGACCCAGTACTTC. Its translation is CASSLEGGVQETQYF.

V and J are TRBV18 and TRBJ1-2, with D tentatively TRBD1 (5 bases). The CDR3 covers 15 residues. Germline V gene data show CDR1 as KGHSH and CDR2 as LQKENI. The V end was cut by 3 bases, the J end by 0 bases, with 11 bases between. The DNA of the CDR3 is TGTGCCAGCTCACCGGGGCAGAGCCCTAACTATGGCTACACCTTC. Encoded protein: CASSPGQSPNYGYTF.

The chain has TRBV5-1 and TRBJ2-1; 10 positions match TRBD1. Germline loops: CDR1 SGHRS, CDR2 YFSETQ. V trimming: 0 bases; J trimming: 8 bases; junction bases outside the gene matches: 5. This CDR3 has 15 amino acids. The CDR3 reads CASSLGGQGLDEQFF. CDR3 nucleotides: TGCGCCAGCAGCTTGGGGGGACAGGGGTTGGATGAGCAGTTCTTC.

This clone was found a few times. V is TRBV11-2 and J is TRBJ2-7; TRBD1 agrees at 10 bases. With 4 bases clipped from V and 6 bases from J, the junction kept 9 bases outside the gene matches. This CDR3 has 15 amino acids. Germline-derived CDR1 and CDR2 are SGHAT and FQNNGV. This CDR3 is CASSSDRGLVREQYF. The CDR3 DNA is TGTGCCAGCAGCTCGGACAGGGGGTTAGTTCGCGAGCAGTACTTC.

The CDR3 loop is CASSLGGMGEAFF. In DNA form, the CDR3 reads TGTGCCAGCAGCTTAGGGGGGATGGGTGAAGCTTTCTTT. The genes are TRBV7-9 and TRBJ1-1; D is possibly TRBD1 (5 bases). The CDR3 is 13 residues long. The V end was cut by 1 base, the J end by 7 bases, with 10 bases between. CDR1 and CDR2 from the germline V gene are SEHNR and FQNEAQ (reference sequence).

The CDR3 region has the DNA TGTGCCAGCAGCTTAGGGGGGGCGCCCAATCAGCCCCAGCATTTT. Its translation: CASSLGGAPNQPQHF. This chain connects TRBV7-2 to TRBJ1-5, with D possibly being TRBD1 (6 bases). Germline values: CDR1 SGHTA, CDR2 FQGNSA. The CDR3 runs to 15 residues. Trimming took 1 base from V and 3 from J, leaving 10 bases between them.

The rearrangement uses TRBV5-6 and TRBJ2-7, with D tentatively TRBD2 (6 bases). V lost 4 bases, J lost 1 base, and 12 bases lay in between. Germline V lookup: CDR1 SGHDT, CDR2 YYEEEE. CDR3 length equals 14 residues. The CDR3 protein is CASSPWTISYEQYF. In DNA, the CDR3 is TGTGCCAGCAGCCCATGGACTATTTCCTACGAGCAGTACTTC.

This clone was counted once. The rearrangement joins TRBV10-3 to TRBJ2-3; TRBD1 agrees at 10 bases. V trimming: 6 bases; J trimming: 1 base; junction bases outside the gene matches: 7. Germline-derived CDR1 and CDR2 are ENHRY and SYGVKD. The CDR3 spans 16 residues. CDR3 sequence: CAIRTGTGVGTDTQYF. The CDR3 DNA sequence: TGTGCCATCAGGACCGGGACAGGGGTGGGCACAGATACGCAGTATTTT.

This chain connects TRBV10-3 to TRBJ2-3, with D perhaps being TRBD1 or TRBD2 (6 bases each). V was trimmed by 6 bases and J by 6 bases, leaving 25 bases between them. Per the germline V gene, CDR1 is ENHRY and CDR2 is SYGVKD. There are 17 residues in the CDR3. CDR3 loop: CAISGGRYGEVSDTQYF. CDR3 nucleotide sequence: TGTGCCATCAGCGGGGGCCGGTATGGGGAGGTTTCCGATACGCAGTATTTT.

This rearrangement joins TRBV5-1 to TRBJ2-1; TRBD1 might be the D (5 bases). There are 13 residues in the CDR3. The germline V gene encodes CDR1 SGHRS and CDR2 YFSETQ. Trimming pared 5 bases from V and 7 bases from J, leaving 13 bases between. The chain's CDR3 is CASRLTGENEQFF. The CDR3 nucleotides read TGCGCCAGCAGATTAACAGGCGAAAATGAGCAGTTCTTC.

The chain's CDR3 is CASSKSYEQYF. The DNA for the CDR3 is TGTGCCAGCAGCAAGAGTTACGAGCAGTACTTC. This chain uses TRBV11-2 with TRBJ2-7; no reliable D call. Per the germline V gene, CDR1 is SGHAT and CDR2 is FQNNGV. The V end lost 5 bases, the J end lost 4 bases, and 6 bases lay between the germline ends. This CDR3 is 11 amino acids long.

The chain uses TRBV5-6 and TRBJ1-2; D is undetermined. CDR3 length equals 15 residues. Per germline, CDR1 SGHDT and CDR2 YYEEEE. The V gene lost 0 bases and the J gene lost 6 bases, with 15 bases spanning the gap. For the CDR3, the DNA is TGTGCCAGCAGCTTGGGGATAGCCAGAAGGAATGGCTACACCTTC. Its translation is CASSLGIARRNGYTF.

The gene calls are TRBV30 and TRBJ1-4; tentatively, D is TRBD1 (5 bases). V was cut by 4 bases and J by 8 bases, with 11 bases left in between. Per the germline V gene, CDR1 is GTSNPN and CDR2 is SVGIG (reference sequence). The CDR3 sequence is 12 residues long. In DNA, the CDR3 is TGTGCCTGGAAAGGGGAAGGGGAAAAACTGTTTTTT. Amino acid sequence: CAWKGEGEKLFF.

This clone turned up a few times. The V gene is TRBV19, the J gene TRBJ1-5; D is undetermined. The germline V gene has CDR1 LNHDA and CDR2 SQIVND (reference sequence). With 7 bases removed from V and 6 bases from J, the gap between germline ends came to 22 bases. The CDR3 is 16 residues long. CDR3 nucleotide sequence: TGTGCCAGTATCCCTACATCCTCCTACGAGACTCAGCCCCAGCATTTT. As protein: CASIPTSSYETQPQHF. Combining the CDR3 with reference TRBV19 and TRBJ1-5 gives the whole variable domain DGGITQSPKYLFRKEGQNVTLSCEQNLNHDAMYWYRQDPGQGLRLIYYSQIVNDFQKGDIAEGYSVSREKKESFPLTVTSAQKNPTAFYLCASIPTSSYETQPQHFGDGTRLSIL.

This clone occurred a few times. V and J are TRBV10-2 and TRBJ1-3; no clear D gene. V was clipped by 3 bases and J by 1 base, with 4 bases between them. The CDR3 runs 13 residues. In germline, CDR1 is WSHSY, CDR2 SAAADI. CDR3 in amino acids: CASSEWSGNTIYF. Written as DNA, the CDR3 is TGCGCCAGCAGTGAATGGTCTGGAAACACCATATATTTT.

V and J are TRBV20-1 and TRBJ1-1; D not certain. Germline V gene data show CDR1 as DFQATT and CDR2 as SNEGSKA (reference sequence). The CDR3 extends over 11 amino acids. Trimming pared 4 bases from V and 1 base from J, leaving 4 bases between. The DNA of the CDR3 is TGCAGTGCTATCAGGAACACTGAAGCTTTCTTT. As protein: CSAIRNTEAFF.

The chain recombines TRBV7-8 with TRBJ1-2, with D unclear. V shed 1 base and J shed 4 bases, with 10 bases lying between them. Germline V gene sequence: CDR1 SGHVS, CDR2 FQNEAQ. The CDR3 loop spans 14 amino acids. The CDR3, as DNA: TGTGCCAGCAGCTTAGAGGGCAGAATCTATGGCTACACCTTC. Translated, it gives CASSLEGRIYGYTF.

The rearrangement links TRBV7-8 to TRBJ1-5; 8 bases map to TRBD1. Looked up from germline, CDR1 is SGHVS and CDR2 is FQNEAQ. The CDR3 has 15 residues. The J segment lost 2 bases and the V segment lost 3 bases, leaving 3 bases of the junction unmatched. CDR3 DNA: TGTGCCAGCAGCTTGCCGGGACAGGGCAATCAGCCCCAGCATTTT. Encoded protein: CASSLPGQGNQPQHF.

The count of this clone is one. The chain employs TRBV30 and TRBJ2-7, with D tentatively TRBD2 (6 bases). V was trimmed by 4 bases and J by 5 bases, leaving 15 bases between them. Germline-derived CDR1 and CDR2 are GTSNPN and SVGIG (reference sequence). The CDR3 sequence is 13 residues long. In nucleotides, the CDR3 is TGTGCCTGGATGGGCGGGGAGAGGGACGAGCAGTACTTC. Its translation: CAWMGGERDEQYF. Drawing the rest from reference TRBV30 and TRBJ2-7, the complete variable domain is SQTIHQWPATLVQPVGSPLSLECTVEGTSNPNLYWYRQAAGRGLQLLFYSVGIGQISSEVPQNLSASRPQDRQFILSSKKLLLSDSGFYLCAWMGGERDEQYFGPGTRLTVT.

The rearrangement uses TRBV5-5 and TRBJ2-1, with 9 bases aligning to TRBD1. The CDR3 is 13 residues long. Trimming took 5 bases from V and 8 from J; bases not matched to a gene: 5. Germline-derived CDR1 and CDR2 are SGHKS and YYEKEE (reference sequence). The CDR3 nucleotides are TGTGCCAGCAGAGTACAGGGGGCACATGAGCAGTTCTTC. Protein sequence: CASRVQGAHEQFF.

This clone was seen just once. The chain joins TRBV6-6 to TRBJ1-2; 12 bases agree with TRBD1. With V trimmed by 7 bases and J by 8 bases, 8 bases remained unmatched. Germline CDR1 and CDR2: MNHNY and SVGAGI (reference sequence). The CDR3 sequence is 14 residues long. The CDR3, as DNA: TGTGCCAGCAAGGGACAGGGGGCAACGGGGGGCTACACCTTC. This translates into CASKGQGATGGYTF.

The chain links TRBV18 to TRBJ2-7; D perhaps matches TRBD1 (7 bases). The germline CDR1 and CDR2 sequences are KGHSH and LQKENI. Trimming took 0 bases from V and 1 from J, leaving 13 bases between them. CDR3 length: 16 amino acids. The CDR3, as DNA: TGTGCCAGCTCACCACCGAGGGCAGGGGGGTCCTACGAGCAGTACTTC. This sequence encodes CASSPPRAGGSYEQYF. Full variable domain (missing parts from reference TRBV18 and TRBJ2-7): NAGVMQNPRHLVRRRGQEARLRCSPMKGHSHVYWYRQLPEEGLKFMVYLQKENIIDESGMPKERFSAEFPKEGPSILRIQQVVRGDSAAYFCASSPPRAGGSYEQYFGPGTRLTVT.

This chain joins TRBV30 and TRBJ2-3; D perhaps matches TRBD2 (5 bases). The germline V and J ends were trimmed by 0 bases and 1 base, with 8 bases remaining between them. Germline CDR1 reads GTSNPN; CDR2 reads SVGIG (reference sequence). This CDR3 has 14 residues. CDR3 in DNA: TGTGCCTGGAGTGTAGCGGATCGCACAGATACGCAGTATTTT. Amino acid sequence: CAWSVADRTDTQYF.

This sequence joins TRBV2 and TRBJ1-4; D is unresolved. Trimming pared 6 bases from V and 0 bases from J, leaving 5 bases between. The CDR3 loop spans 13 amino acids. Germline V gene data show CDR1 as SNHLY and CDR2 as FYNNEI. This CDR3 reads CASRVTTNEKLFF. The CDR3 region has the DNA TGTGCCAGCAGAGTGACAACTAATGAAAAACTGTTTTTT.